This TCR beta chain was captured in a study of blood T cell repertoires in COVID-19. TCRdb's copy holds only in-frame clones and misses some; the assay was immunoSEQ multiplex PCR. The data show 93,000 or so clones, 87% seen once. The CDR3 is 13 residues long. V was shortened by 3 bases and J by 7 bases, with 9 bases between the two germline ends. In germline, CDR1 is PRHDT, CDR2 FYEKMQ (reference sequence). This rearrangement joins TRBV13 to TRBJ1-4; TRBD1 is a possible D gene (6 bases). The sequence was obtained from a man in his forties or fifties in a cohort sampled during active COVID-19. The source material was peripheral blood. The CDR3 protein is CASSFRGGEKLFF. CDR3 nucleotides: TGTGCCAGCAGCTTTAGGGGGGGTGAAAAACTGTTTTTT.